One T cell receptor beta chain is described in this entry. This clonotype was observed a handful of times. Its cognate antigen has yet to be identified. One end of the junction fails to match germline, which may point to a read error. The sequencer was an Illumina NovaSeq 6000. TCRalpha and TCRbeta cDNA libraries were built by 5'RACE with constant-segment primers, adding sample barcodes and unique molecular identifiers. Trizol reagent was used to extract RNA from every sample. Libraries were amplified in two PCR steps, with a second sample barcode and Illumina TruSeq adapters added in the second step. The libraries were sequenced on an Illumina NovaSeq using 2 x 150 bp paired-end reads. Per the original workflow: The reads were demultiplexed and collapsed into UMI-guided consensus sequences using migec v1.2.7. Using mixcr v2.1.11, UMI consensuses were aligned to TRA and TRB V and J templates and then assembled into clonotypes. Clonotypes were classified as expanded or contracted when called significant by both edgeR and NoisET, with noise models trained on biological replicates. For edgeR calls, a false discovery rate-adjusted p below 0.01 and a log2 fold-change threshold of 1 were applied. PCA with hierarchical clustering of max-normalized trajectories of the 1000 most abundant clonotypes was used as exploratory dynamics analysis. Separately sequenced CD4+ and CD8+ repertoires were used to assign a CD4 or CD8 phenotype to each responding clone. The public reads were run again by TCRdb, first through fastp at Q25 and then through MiXCR, and only productive beta chains were kept. Here each entry gathers all rows of one CDR3 protein and keeps the most common genes and DNA. What appears here as the V and J calls and clone size reflects TCRdb's work, not the paper's. This sample comprises 250,000 to 300,000 distinct CDR3 sequences, 15% to 20% of them detected only once. Of the sample, about a fifth is held by the ten largest clones.

The sample originates from a study of T-cell memory formation after mild COVID-19 (TCRdb year 2021). Regarding the study in general: TCR sequence clusters from the two donors were largely donor specific. In a couple of donors, T-cell clones that expanded and contracted after mild COVID-19 were followed by sequencing TCRalpha and TCRbeta repertoires longitudinally. Two young, previously healthy adult volunteers made up the cohort, one male and one female.

Ficoll-Paque density gradient centrifugation was used to isolate PBMCs. The paper's findings and limits, for the study overall: Clones contracting from day 15 to 85 had balanced CD4/CD8 phenotypes, while a second wave expanding from day 15 to 37 was biased towards CD4+. Contracting CD4+ clones were found mainly in CM and EM memory subsets, while CD8+ clones were enriched in EMRA. The detection of some responding clones in pre-infection memory suggests that pre-existing cross-reactive memory T cells joined the SARS-CoV-2 response. SARS-CoV-2 specificity of the second-wave clones peaking on day 37 was not confirmed. The study included only a couple of mild cases, and larger cohorts that include severe cases with pre-infection samples were judged to be necessary.

The germline V gene encodes CDR1 ENHRY and CDR2 SYGVKD. The CDR3 contains 14 residues, cysteine and phenylalanine counted. Only the CDR3 portion is preserved as DNA: 42 bases, with reading frame beginning at the first base. This clonotype originated in a man aged 18 to 29 who had mild COVID-19 (a few samples of this study predate the infection). The sample titles of this study are shuffled in the database, so cell type and time point are left out; the donor was told from shared clones. Material: PBMCs or a T cell subset sorted from them (not recorded which). Recombination connected TRBV10-3 to TRBJ1-4, with TRBD1 matching 8 junction bases. The nucleotides read TGTGCAATCACGGCCGGACAGGGCTTTGAAAAACTGTTTTTT. This is translated as CAITAGQGFEKLFF.